The 9 T cell receptor beta chains below come from one sample, sequenced in a study of Graves' ophthalmopathy and Graves' hyperthyroidism (dated by TCRdb to about 2018). The instrument given in TCRdb is Illumina HiSeq 2000. TCR beta CDR3 regions were amplified from RNA transcripts for repertoire sequencing. A first-round RT-PCR used HTBI primers with the Qiagen OneStep RT-PCR kit, followed by a second-round multiplex PCR, size selection and purification. TCRdb reran the public reads through fastp at Q25 and MiXCR, keeping productive beta chains. Duplicate CDR3 protein sequences are folded into a single record with the most common DNA and genes. In all, the sample holds 300,000 to 400,000 distinct CDR3 sequences, and roughly a sixth of those were seen once. Together, the top ten hold roughly 2.3% of the sample. What was sequenced was peripheral blood. The receptors shown here come from an adult woman with stable Graves' hyperthyroidism.

This clonotype was observed many times. The chain is built from TRBV28 and TRBJ2-7; D unresolved. CDR1 and CDR2 (germline): MDHEN, SYDVKM. This CDR3 is built from 14 residues. V lost 5 bases and J 2 bases, leaving 13 bases between the germline ends. The CDR3 nucleotides are TGTGCCAGCAGTGCCCATGACGTTACCTACGAGCAGTACTTC. Translated, it gives CASSAHDVTYEQYF.

This clonotype was found many times. V gene TRBV28 combines with J gene TRBJ1-5, with D tentatively TRBD1 (5 bases). The CDR3 loop spans 16 amino acids. The V and J ends lost 5 bases and 3 bases respectively, with 17 bases between them. Looked up from germline, CDR1 is MDHEN and CDR2 is SYDVKM. CDR3 in DNA: TGTGCCAGCAGTACGGTTGTGGGACGGAACAATCAGCCCCAGCATTTT. It yields the protein CASSTVVGRNNQPQHF.

The rearrangement joins TRBV5-4 to TRBJ1-5, with TRBD1 matching 9 bases. The CDR3 loop spans 16 amino acids. The germline gives CDR1 SGHNT, CDR2 YYREEE (reference sequence). V was clipped by 1 base and J by 0 bases; unmatched bases: 2. The chain's CDR3 is CASSLTGGPSNQPQHF. CDR3 nucleotide sequence: TGTGCCAGCAGCTTGACAGGGGGCCCTAGCAATCAGCCCCAGCATTTT.

The chain employs TRBV5-5 and TRBJ1-1; D remains ambiguous. The CDR3 loop spans 15 amino acids. Per the germline V gene, CDR1 is SGHKS and CDR2 is YYEKEE (reference sequence). The germline V and J ends were trimmed by 3 bases and 1 base, with 13 bases remaining between them. CDR3 protein: CASSSPPIGNTEAFF. The DNA of the CDR3 is TGTGCCAGCAGCTCCCCACCGATCGGGAACACTGAAGCTTTCTTT.

This clonotype occurred many times. The J gene is TRBJ1-2, the V gene TRBV7-9; weak D call: TRBD1 (5 bases). The CDR3 length is 15 residues. Germline assignment: CDR1 SEHNR and CDR2 FQNEAQ (reference sequence). V was clipped by 1 base and J by 1 base, with 10 bases between them. This CDR3 is CASSLEKGFNYGYTF. The DNA for the CDR3 is TGTGCCAGCAGCTTAGAAAAGGGGTTTAACTATGGCTACACCTTC.

This chain links TRBV12-5 with TRBJ2-7, with 7 bases aligning to TRBD1. CDR3 length equals 14 residues. From germline, CDR1 is LGHNT and CDR2 FRNRAP. Germline trimming cut 0 bases from V and 6 bases from J; bases unmatched to any gene: 5. The CDR3: CASGLVQGQAEQYF. For the CDR3, the DNA is TGTGCTAGTGGTTTGGTACAAGGACAGGCCGAGCAGTACTTC.

The sample holds many counts of this clonotype. The chain links TRBV18 to TRBJ1-2; the match to TRBD1 covers 7 bases. The CDR3 is made up of 15 amino acids. Per the germline V gene, CDR1 is KGHSH and CDR2 is LQKENI. The junction had 8 bases not matched to a gene; V was cut back by 3 bases and J by 4 bases. The CDR3 spells CASSPVTGESYGYTF. The DNA of the CDR3 is TGTGCCAGCTCACCTGTTACAGGGGAAAGCTATGGCTACACCTTC.

The table lists this clonotype with many counts. V is TRBV20-1 and J is TRBJ2-5; TRBD2 aligns across 8 bases. The CDR3 totals 17 residues. Germline V CDR1 and CDR2: DFQATT, SNEGSKA (reference sequence). V lost 6 bases and J lost 2; bases outside the gene matches: 17. The CDR3 DNA reads as TGCAGTGCCGCTAAAACCCTAGCGGGTCACGGTCAAGAGACCCAGTACTTC. This encodes CSAAKTLAGHGQETQYF.

This clonotype showed up many times. The V gene is TRBV4-2, the J gene TRBJ2-5, with a tentative D call TRBD2 (5 bases). The ends were cut back, 4 bases at V and 0 bases at J, with 21 bases in the middle. This CDR3 comprises 18 residues. Looked up from germline, CDR1 is LGHNA and CDR2 is YNFKEQ. CDR3 region: CASSLKTEPQRYQETQYF. DNA for the CDR3: TGTGCCAGCAGCCTCAAGACCGAACCTCAGCGGTACCAAGAGACCCAGTACTTC.